A selection of T cell receptor beta chains follows, all from one sample in a study of T-cell memory formation after mild COVID-19. MiXCR, applied by TCRdb to the 5' RACE reads, yields one record per CDR3 protein. Of about 560,000 distinct CDR3 sequences listed, roughly a sixth are singletons. The material sequenced was PBMCs or a T cell subset sorted from them (not recorded which). These receptors all come from an adult woman who had mild COVID-19 (a few samples of this study predate the infection). Cell type and time point are not known. CDR3s leave out the opening cysteine and the closing phenylalanine or tryptophan.

v_gene: TRBV20-1; CDR3aa: SARGQGAEYGYT
v_gene: TRBV20-1; CDR3aa: SAGHSGTSYEQY
v_gene: TRBV19; CDR3aa: ASAQGAWHYEQY
v_gene: TRBV18; CDR3aa: ASSRGDTQY
v_gene: TRBV5-1; CDR3aa: ASSPGTGAGAGELF
v_gene: TRBV6-2/TRBV6-3; CDR3aa: ASSYFTSPRAEAF
v_gene: TRBV6-5; CDR3aa: ASSYSVYNEQF
v_gene: TRBV12-3/TRBV12-4; CDR3aa: ASSSLSGVTDTQY
v_gene: TRBV7-6; CDR3aa: ASSVLRSSGANVLT
v_gene: TRBV7-3; CDR3aa: ASSLTFGLAYNEQF
v_gene: TRBV6-5; CDR3aa: ASSYSSTGSYEQY
v_gene: TRBV6-2/TRBV6-3; CDR3aa: ASSYSNRGVANYGYT
v_gene: TRBV20-1; CDR3aa: SARLGQGDEKLF
v_gene: TRBV20-1; CDR3aa: SARAGGQPQH
v_gene: TRBV9; CDR3aa: ASSAGAGTGKGYT
v_gene: TRBV15; CDR3aa: ATSTTKLGAAALGNTIY
v_gene: TRBV6-6; CDR3aa: ASSSPGHEQF
v_gene: TRBV12-3/TRBV12-4; CDR3aa: ASSPTVSGGEEQF
v_gene: TRBV7-9; CDR3aa: ASSWTGNLEEKLF
v_gene: TRBV4-2; CDR3aa: ASSQRVQSWTNKNIQY
v_gene: TRBV3-1; CDR3aa: ASSQRSSIAGVHRREEAETQY
v_gene: TRBV7-9; CDR3aa: ASSRGQRYTDTQY
v_gene: TRBV4-1; CDR3aa: ASSQETAGGPDTQY
v_gene: TRBV2; CDR3aa: ASSGSPLTGAELNIQY
v_gene: TRBV7-2; CDR3aa: ASSSPNHGTYEQY
v_gene: TRBV4-2; CDR3aa: ASSQEIGTGGSDTQY
v_gene: TRBV4-3; CDR3aa: ASSQAPLPGNEQF
v_gene: TRBV27; CDR3aa: DSSLSVHRYQPQH
v_gene: TRBV5-1; CDR3aa: ASSLAGGSQSGNTIY
v_gene: TRBV7-9; CDR3aa: ASSSVIRSSYEQY
v_gene: TRBV5-6; CDR3aa: ASSLEEWTGVSEAF
v_gene: TRBV28; CDR3aa: ASFYSGLLNTGELF
v_gene: TRBV5-1; CDR3aa: ASSLGQLGQPQH
v_gene: TRBV29-1; CDR3aa: SYISLSDNEQF
v_gene: TRBV6-5; CDR3aa: ASSYSKRGRWERGYT
v_gene: TRBV20-1; CDR3aa: SATRGSANTGELF
v_gene: TRBV3-1; CDR3aa: ASSRQTGGTEAF
v_gene: TRBV5-1; CDR3aa: ASSLGGGGSGELF
v_gene: TRBV6-4; CDR3aa: ASRKTGGTQETQY
v_gene: TRBV5-1; CDR3aa: ASSSGARARGTGELF
v_gene: TRBV27; CDR3aa: ASSLTRARVYEQY
v_gene: TRBV9; CDR3aa: ASKERVNTGELF
v_gene: TRBV5-1; CDR3aa: ASSSRGGRETQY
v_gene: TRBV20-1; CDR3aa: SAPEMSSYNEQF
v_gene: TRBV6-5; CDR3aa: ASSYGSGGRGELF
v_gene: TRBV5-1; CDR3aa: ASSLPTGEYQETQY
v_gene: TRBV11-2; CDR3aa: ASSLAGDGYNEQF
v_gene: TRBV4-1; CDR3aa: ASSQDFGGLYLNEQF
v_gene: TRBV30; CDR3aa: AWSSGVPYNEQF
v_gene: TRBV24-1; CDR3aa: ATSVALGGTELF
v_gene: TRBV5-1; CDR3aa: ASRLFITDVNEQF
v_gene: TRBV7-9; CDR3aa: ASRAPYGDTEAF